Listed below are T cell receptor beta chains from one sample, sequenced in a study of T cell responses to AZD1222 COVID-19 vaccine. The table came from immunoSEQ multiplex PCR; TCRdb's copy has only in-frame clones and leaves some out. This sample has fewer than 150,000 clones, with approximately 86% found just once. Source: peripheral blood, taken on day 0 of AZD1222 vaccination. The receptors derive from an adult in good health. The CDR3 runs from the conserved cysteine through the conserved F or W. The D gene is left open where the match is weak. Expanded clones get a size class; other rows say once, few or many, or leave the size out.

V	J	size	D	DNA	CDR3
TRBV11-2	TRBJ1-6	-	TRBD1	TGTGCCAGCAGCTTAGTTGGGGGACAGGGGTCACCCCTCCACTTT	CASSLVGGQGSPLHF
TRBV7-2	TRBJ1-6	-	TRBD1	TGTGCCAGCAGCTTAGAGGGACAGGGGTATTCACCCCTCCACTTT	CASSLEGQGYSPLHF
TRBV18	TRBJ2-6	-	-	TGTGCCAGCTCTCTCTCTGGGGCCAACGTCCTGACTTTC	CASSLSGANVLTF
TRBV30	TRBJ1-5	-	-	TGTGCCTGGAGTGTTTGGGGGGCGGTTCAGCCCCAGCATTTT	CAWSVWGAVQPQHF
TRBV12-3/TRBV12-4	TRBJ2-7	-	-	TGTGCCAGCAGTTTAAATTGGTCCTACGAGCAGTACTTC	CASSLNWSYEQYF
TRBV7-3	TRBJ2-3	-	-	TGTGCCAGCAGTCCCCTCGGGCAGGGTAGCTCAGATACGCAGTATTTT	CASSPLGQGSSDTQYF
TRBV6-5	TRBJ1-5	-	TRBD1	TGTGCCAGCAGGGAGGGGGCGGGCAATCAGCCCCAGCATTTT	CASREGAGNQPQHF
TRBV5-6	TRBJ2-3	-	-	TGTGCCAGCAGCGGGGAGGCAGATACGCAGTATTTT	CASSGEADTQYF
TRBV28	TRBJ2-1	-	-	TGTGCCAGCACAATCCCGGACCTTCACAATGAGCAGTTCTTC	CASTIPDLHNEQFF
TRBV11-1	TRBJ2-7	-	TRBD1	TGTGCCAGCAGCACTAGACAGGGGTTCGAGCAGTACTTC	CASSTRQGFEQYF
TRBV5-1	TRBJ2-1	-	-	TGCGCCAGCAGCTTTGCCGCCCTCACTAGCCGCTCCTACAATGAGCAGTTCTTC	CASSFAALTSRSYNEQFF
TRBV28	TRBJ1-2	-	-	TGTGCCAGCAGTCATAAACAGGGCTACACCTTC	CASSHKQGYTF
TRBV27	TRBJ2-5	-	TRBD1	TGTGCCAGCAGTCAAACCCGACAGGGCAGCCAAGAGACCCAGTACTTC	CASSQTRQGSQETQYF
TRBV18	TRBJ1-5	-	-	TGTGCCAGCTCACCACAGTTTGGAGAGCAGCCCCAGCATTTT	CASSPQFGEQPQHF
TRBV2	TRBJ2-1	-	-	TGTGCCAGCAGAGGGGACAATTACAATGAGCAGTTCTTC	CASRGDNYNEQFF
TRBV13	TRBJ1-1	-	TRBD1	TGTGCCAGCAGCTCCGGGACAGCGAACACTGAAGCTTTCTTT	CASSSGTANTEAFF
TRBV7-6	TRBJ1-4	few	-	TGTGCCAGCAGCAGGCCCAATACCGGCTTTTCGGGGGGAACTAATGAAAAACTGTTTTTT	CASSRPNTGFSGGTNEKLFF
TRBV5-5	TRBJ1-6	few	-	TGTGCCAGCAGCCTGGAGGGGGAGTATAATTCACCCCTCCACTTT	CASSLEGEYNSPLHF
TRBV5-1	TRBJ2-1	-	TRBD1	TGCGCCAGCAGCCTCGGGACAGGGGAGCAGTTCTTC	CASSLGTGEQFF
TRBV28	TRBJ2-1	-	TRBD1	TGTGCCAGCAGTCCGGGACAGTTATACAATGAGCAGTTCTTC	CASSPGQLYNEQFF
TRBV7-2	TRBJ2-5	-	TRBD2	TGTGCCAGCAGCTTAGGCGGGGGAGGTCAAAAGACCCAGTACTTC	CASSLGGGGQKTQYF
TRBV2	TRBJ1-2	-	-	TGTGCCAGCAGGGGGGGTAGCTATGGCTACACCTTC	CASRGGSYGYTF
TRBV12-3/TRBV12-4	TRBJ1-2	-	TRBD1	TGTGCCAGCAGTTTGGGGACAGATGGCTACACCTTC	CASSLGTDGYTF
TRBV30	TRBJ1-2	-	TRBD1	TGTGCCACTATTGGGACAGGGGGCAGTGGCTACACCTTC	CATIGTGGSGYTF
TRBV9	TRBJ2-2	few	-	TGTGCCAGCAGCCTCCAGACCCCCGGGGAGCTGTTTTTT	CASSLQTPGELFF
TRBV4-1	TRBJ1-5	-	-	TGCGCCAGCAGCCAAGATCGGCAGAACAATCAGCCCCAGCATTTT	CASSQDRQNNQPQHF
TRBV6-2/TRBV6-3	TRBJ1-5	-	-	TGTGCCAGCAGTTACCGGACAGCAGCTCTGCAGCCCCAGCATTTT	CASSYRTAALQPQHF
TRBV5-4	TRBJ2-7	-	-	TGTGCCAGCAGCCCCACAGGGTTGACCTCCTACGAGCAGTACTTC	CASSPTGLTSYEQYF
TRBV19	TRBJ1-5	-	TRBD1	TGTGCCAGTAGCCGGACAGGCCCCAATAGCAATCAGCCCCAGCATTTT	CASSRTGPNSNQPQHF
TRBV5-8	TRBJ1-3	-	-	TGTGCCAGCAGCCTACGTGGGAGGGGGAATGGAAACACCATATATTTT	CASSLRGRGNGNTIYF
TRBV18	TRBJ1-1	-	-	TGTGCCAGCTCACCAAGCGGGGAAATGGGGGCTTTCTTT	CASSPSGEMGAFF
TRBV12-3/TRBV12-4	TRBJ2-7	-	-	TGTGCCAGCAGTTCCAGGCAGGGCAACGAGCAGTACTTC	CASSSRQGNEQYF
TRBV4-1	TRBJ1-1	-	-	TGCGCCAGCAGCCAAGTAGGATATATGACTGAAGCTTTCTTT	CASSQVGYMTEAFF
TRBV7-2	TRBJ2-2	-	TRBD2	TGTGCCACACGACTAGCGGGGGGGTCCGGGGAGCTGTTTTTT	CATRLAGGSGELFF
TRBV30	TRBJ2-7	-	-	TGTGCCTGGAAAGTTCTTGGCAGCAATACCTACGAGCAGTACTTC	CAWKVLGSNTYEQYF
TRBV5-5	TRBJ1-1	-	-	TGTGCCAGCAGCTTGCCAGTTAACACTGAAGCTTTCTTT	CASSLPVNTEAFF
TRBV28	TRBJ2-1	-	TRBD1	TGTGCCAGCAGTTCTACCCGGGACAGGATCGGGGAGCAGTTCTTC	CASSSTRDRIGEQFF
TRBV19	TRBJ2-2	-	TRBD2	TGTGCCAGTAGGTCTAGCGGGATTACGAACACCGGGGAGCTGTTTTTT	CASRSSGITNTGELFF